Presented here are 14 T cell receptor beta chains from one specimen sequenced in a study of blood T cells in healthy people across ages. The use of a sample-barcoded 5' primer and a J-beta primer mix characterized a second PCR of roughly 6 to 11 cycles. Using its own MiXCR run on the 5' RACE reads, TCRdb lists one record per CDR3 protein. The data contain over 700,000 distinct CDR3 sequences, roughly 50% of them singletons. Sequenced material: blood. These receptors were taken from a man at least 80 years old in good health.

The chain carries TRBV7-2 and TRBJ1-2, with D unclear. The CDR3 extends over 15 amino acids. V was clipped by 1 base and J by 4 bases, with 13 bases between them. Germline V lookup: CDR1 SGHTA, CDR2 FQGNSA. Here the CDR3 reads CASSLDAGTAYGYTF. CDR3 sequence (DNA): TGTGCCAGCAGCTTAGACGCAGGAACCGCCTATGGCTACACCTTC. The variable domain in full, with the rest retrieved from reference TRBV7-2 and TRBJ1-2, is GAGVSQSPSNKVTEKGKDVELRCDPISGHTALYWYRQSLGQGLEFLIYFQGNSAPDKSGLPSDRFSAERTGGSVSTLTIQRTQQEDSAVYLCASSLDAGTAYGYTFGSGTRLTVV.

The rearrangement links TRBV29-1 to TRBJ2-1; 7 bases line up with TRBD1. The junction had 11 bases not matched to a gene; V was cut back by 6 bases and J by 6 bases. CDR1 is SQVTM, CDR2 ANQGSEA, per germline. The CDR3 contains 14 residues. This CDR3 is CSVSRGTAFNEQFF. Here the CDR3 DNA reads TGCAGCGTCTCCCGTGGGACAGCTTTCAATGAGCAGTTCTTC.

This clonotype was found once. V and J are TRBV7-2 and TRBJ2-2, with TRBD2 matching 7 bases. The CDR3 runs to 17 residues. The germline CDR1 and CDR2 sequences are SGHTA and FQGNSA. After removal of 3 bases from V and 6 bases from J, the junction contained 13 bases not matched to a gene. CDR3 region: CASSLRTSGMSSGELFF. CDR3 DNA: TGTGCCAGCAGCTTGAGGACCAGCGGGATGAGTTCCGGGGAGCTGTTTTTT. The full variable domain, rest sourced from reference TRBV7-2 and TRBJ2-2, is GAGVSQSPSNKVTEKGKDVELRCDPISGHTALYWYRQSLGQGLEFLIYFQGNSAPDKSGLPSDRFSAERTGGSVSTLTIQRTQQEDSAVYLCASSLRTSGMSSGELFFGEGSRLTVL.

The J gene is TRBJ2-1, the V gene TRBV10-3; 7 positions agree with TRBD1. With the DNA end fitting TRBJ2-7 better, the J assignment may be wrong. CDR1 is ENHRY and CDR2 is SYGVKD in the germline V gene. This CDR3 has 15 residues. CDR3 sequence (DNA): TGTGCCACCGGACAGGACGGAGGATGGGGAAATGAGCAGTACTTC. Encoded protein: CATGQDGGWGNEQYF.

As regards this clonotype: The junction departs from germline at one end; a sequencing error may be responsible. The chain recombines TRBV5-1 with TRBJ2-6; 7 nucleotides match TRBD1. There are 17 residues in the CDR3. The germline V gene has CDR1 SGHRS and CDR2 YFSETQ. CDR3 nucleotide sequence: TGCGCCAGCAGCTTGGAGGGGGCAAAGGCTGGGGCCAACGTCCTGAGTTTC. Its translation: CASSLEGAKAGANVLSF.

The chain has TRBV11-2 and TRBJ2-5, with 11 bases lining up with TRBD2. With V trimmed by 3 bases and J by 4 bases, 7 bases remained unmatched. Germline V gene data show CDR1 as SGHAT and CDR2 as FQNNGV. There are 16 residues in the CDR3. The CDR3 loop reads CASSFFSGLAGETQYF. Here the CDR3 DNA reads TGTGCCAGCAGCTTTTTCTCCGGACTAGCGGGAGAGACCCAGTACTTC.

V is TRBV6-5 and J is TRBJ2-7, with TRBD1 matching 9 bases. CDR1 is MNHEY and CDR2 is SVGAGI in the germline V gene. V was pared by 6 bases and J by 0 bases, with 9 bases of the junction left unmatched. The CDR3 runs to 16 residues. The chain's CDR3 is CASSITGGLSSYEQYF. The CDR3 DNA reads as TGTGCCAGCAGCATCACAGGGGGCCTAAGCTCCTACGAGCAGTACTTC.

V usage is TRBV5-1 and J usage is TRBJ2-3; TRBD2 aligns across 10 bases. Losses at the gene ends were 0 bases for V and 2 bases for J; bases not matched to a gene: 6. The CDR3 covers 17 residues. CDR1 and CDR2 (germline): SGHRS, YFSETQ. In DNA form, the CDR3 reads TGCGCCAGCAGCTTGGATCTAGCGGGAGATGTCACAGATACGCAGTATTTT. Translation gives CASSLDLAGDVTDTQYF.

The gene calls are TRBV20-1 and TRBJ2-2, with 9 bases aligning to TRBD2. V shed 6 bases and J 2 bases; nucleotides not matched to a gene: 4. Per the germline V gene, CDR1 is DFQATT and CDR2 is SNEGSKA (reference sequence). CDR3 length equals 14 residues. In nucleotides, the CDR3 is TGCAGTGCGCGGGGGGGGCCCAACACCGGGGAGCTGTTTTTT. Translated, it gives CSARGGPNTGELFF.

This clonotype was detected only a few times. The V gene is TRBV7-3, the J gene TRBJ2-3; D remains unclear. This CDR3 region has 16 residues. Trimming left V 2 bases short and J 0 bases short, with 12 bases between. The germline V gene has CDR1 SGHTA and CDR2 FQGTGA. In DNA, the CDR3 is TGTGCCAGCAGCTTAGTGGGCCAGACTAGCACAGATACGCAGTATTTT. Protein product: CASSLVGQTSTDTQYF.

This clonotype has just a few counts. The chain couples TRBV7-2 to TRBJ2-5, with 9 bases aligning to TRBD2. The junction had 10 bases not matched to a gene; V was cut back by 5 bases and J by 3 bases. The length of the CDR3 is 16 residues. Germline V CDR1 and CDR2: SGHTA, FQGNSA. CDR3 bases: TGTGCCAGCAGCCTACAGGGGCTAGCGGGAAAAGAGACCCAGTACTTC. This codes for CASSLQGLAGKETQYF.

V and J are TRBV25-1 and TRBJ2-1; perhaps TRBD1 as D (5 bases). V lost 4 bases to trimming and J lost 3 bases, with 7 bases between them. CDR1 MGHDK and CDR2 SYGVNS come from the germline V gene. The CDR3 is 13 residues long. CDR3 protein: CASSADSYNEQFF. Here the CDR3 DNA reads TGTGCCAGCAGTGCAGACAGCTACAATGAGCAGTTCTTC.

The V call is TRBV24-1, the J call TRBJ2-3, with 12 bases identical to TRBD2. Germline V CDR1 and CDR2: KGHDR, SFDVKD. CDR3 size: 15 residues. V lost 5 bases, J lost 4 bases, and 3 bases stayed unmatched. The CDR3 region is CATSGLAGGPDTQYF. The CDR3 DNA sequence: TGTGCCACCAGTGGTCTAGCGGGAGGGCCAGATACGCAGTATTTT.

This clonotype was found once. This is likely a read error, given that the CDR3 carries no conserved phenylalanine or tryptophan at its end. This chain uses TRBV3-1 with TRBJ2-5; D might be TRBD1 or TRBD2, each matching 7 bases. CDR3 length equals 15 residues. Germline V gives CDR1 LGHDT, CDR2 YNNKEL (reference sequence). V was clipped by 4 bases and J by 2 bases, with 14 bases between them. This chain's CDR3 is CASSPQGGRQETQYL. CDR3 sequence (DNA): TGTGCCAGCAGCCCCCAGGGGGGGAGACAAGAGACCCAGTACTTA.